The next 3 T cell receptor beta chains were all read from a single sample in a study of cytomegalovirus exposure and HLA in healthy donors. Researchers ran the PCR with 60 Vbeta and 13 Jbeta primers. Assay: immunoSEQ multiplex PCR; the TCRdb copy retains only in-frame clones and omits some. The data contain about 130,000 clones, around 63% of them singletons. The sequencing input was PBMCs. These receptor sequences come from a human donor in good health.

The table lists this clone with a count of one. J is TRBJ2-3 and V is TRBV11-2, with 9 bases aligning to TRBD2. In germline, CDR1 is SGHAT, CDR2 FQNNGV. CDR3 size: 16 residues. The J segment lost 1 base and the V segment lost 4 bases, leaving 6 bases of the junction unmatched. For the CDR3, the DNA is TGTGCCAGCAGCTCCCTAGCGGGATGGGGCACAGATACGCAGTATTTT. Translation: CASSSLAGWGTDTQYF.

J is TRBJ2-7 and V is TRBV5-1; weak D call: TRBD1 (5 bases). CDR1 is SGHRS, CDR2 YFSETQ, per germline. V lost 4 bases, J lost 3 bases, and 14 bases lay in between. The CDR3 runs to 14 residues. The CDR3 DNA is TGCGCCAGCAGCCCGGACACGGTAGGCTACGAGCAGTACTTC. Protein: CASSPDTVGYEQYF.

The V call is TRBV27, the J call TRBJ2-1; 10 nucleotides line up with TRBD2. Germline CDR1 MNHEY, CDR2 SMNVEV (reference sequence). V gave up 6 bases and J gave up 3 bases; unmatched junction bases: 5. The length of the CDR3 is 15 residues. Written as DNA, the CDR3 is TGTGCCAGCAGGAGGACTAGCGGAGGCTACAATGAGCAGTTCTTC. Translated, it gives CASRRTSGGYNEQFF.